A single sample is the source of the 21 T cell receptor beta chains below, sequenced in a study of CD8 T cells in ankylosing spondylitis. Each CDR3 protein gets one entry after TCRdb re-called the 5' RACE reads with MiXCR. The sample includes 150,000 to 200,000 distinct CDR3 sequences, around 13% of them seen just once. The specimen was blood, either unsorted or a sorted T cell fraction (not recorded which). These receptors originate from a female donor with ankylosing spondylitis or in good health (not recorded which).

This clonotype was recorded a few times. The chain couples TRBV3-1 to TRBJ2-1; no reliable D call. V dropped 3 bases and J dropped 10 bases, with 13 bases sitting between them. CDR3 length: 13 amino acids. Germline-derived CDR1 and CDR2 are LGHDT and YNNKEL (reference sequence). In DNA, the CDR3 is TGTGCCAGCAGCCAGGGCAATGTGGGCGAGCAGTTCTTC. This encodes CASSQGNVGEQFF.

This clonotype has ten or more counts. This sequence joins TRBV5-1 and TRBJ2-5, with D hard to call. Trimming left V 4 bases short and J 5 bases short, with 6 bases between. The germline gives CDR1 SGHRS, CDR2 YFSETQ. CDR3 size: 11 residues. The CDR3 here is CASSGKETQYF. Written as DNA, the CDR3 is TGCGCCAGCAGCGGGAAGGAGACCCAGTACTTC.

This clonotype occurred a few times. The chain combines TRBV27 with TRBJ2-1; 9 nucleotides line up with TRBD2. V shed 1 base, J shed 2 bases, and the junction held 3 bases outside the gene matches. The CDR3 is 16 amino acids. Germline CDR1 MNHEY, CDR2 SMNVEV (reference sequence). CDR3 DNA sequence: TGTGCCAGCAGTTTATTGGCGGGAGGGCCCTACAATGAGCAGTTCTTC. This codes for CASSLLAGGPYNEQFF.

The chain uses TRBV11-2 and TRBJ1-1; weak D call: TRBD1 (6 bases). Trimming cost V 7 bases and J 4 bases, with 19 bases left between them. This CDR3 contains 15 residues. Germline CDR1 is SGHAT and CDR2 is FQNNGV. In nucleotides, the CDR3 is TGTGCCAGCATCATATCGGTAGGGGGTGGCACTGAAGCTTTCTTT. Protein product: CASIISVGGGTEAFF.

Ten or more counts support this clonotype. V gene TRBV9 combines with J gene TRBJ2-7; TRBD2 matches at 9 bases. In germline, CDR1 is SGDLS, CDR2 YYNGEE. This CDR3 comprises 15 residues. The V segment lost 2 bases and the J segment 6 bases; nucleotides outside the gene matches: 9. In DNA, the CDR3 is TGTGCCAGCAGCGTCGGGGCGGGAGGGCTGTTCGAGCAGTACTTC. It translates to CASSVGAGGLFEQYF.

This clonotype has ten or more counts. This chain joins TRBV5-1 and TRBJ2-3; 7 bases agree with TRBD1. The CDR3 runs to 16 residues. J gave up 4 bases and V 2 bases, and 10 bases lay outside the gene matches. CDR1 is SGHRS, CDR2 YFSETQ, per germline. CDR3: CASSFSPTGKSDTQYF. In DNA, the CDR3 is TGCGCCAGCAGCTTTTCCCCGACAGGGAAGTCAGATACGCAGTATTTT.

There are a few counts of this clonotype. The chain combines TRBV24-1 with TRBJ2-5, with D possibly matching TRBD2 (5 bases). Germline CDR1 and CDR2: KGHDR and SFDVKD. The V gene lost 7 bases and the J gene lost 5 bases, with 10 bases spanning the gap. This CDR3 region has 12 residues. DNA of the CDR3: TGTGCCACCAGAGGACTCGGGGAGACCCAGTACTTC. Protein sequence: CATRGLGETQYF.

This clonotype appeared a single time. The rearrangement links TRBV13 to TRBJ2-7; 7 nucleotides agree with TRBD2. The CDR3 covers 16 residues. Germline values: CDR1 PRHDT, CDR2 FYEKMQ (reference sequence). V gave up 1 base and J gave up 1 base; unmatched junction bases: 7. The CDR3 sequence is CASSLVGLVPSYEQYF. DNA for the CDR3: TGTGCCAGCAGCTTAGTTGGACTAGTTCCTTCCTACGAGCAGTACTTC.

The chain is built from TRBV5-1 and TRBJ2-3; 11 bases line up with TRBD2. Per the germline V gene, CDR1 is SGHRS and CDR2 is YFSETQ. The CDR3 is 16 amino acids. The ends lost 4 bases at V and 2 bases at J; junction bases unmatched: 6. The CDR3 region is CASSRGTSGSTDTQYF. For the CDR3, the DNA is TGCGCCAGCAGCCGGGGGACTAGCGGATCCACAGATACGCAGTATTTT.

In this sample, this clonotype turned up a few times. This chain links TRBV6-2 or TRBV6-3 with TRBJ2-2; D unresolved. Germline assignment: CDR1 MNHEY and CDR2 SVGEGT. The CDR3 spans 16 residues. V was trimmed by 4 bases and J by 2 bases, leaving 14 bases between them. The CDR3 protein is CASSSLKLSNTGELFF. The CDR3 DNA follows: TGTGCCAGCAGTTCCTTAAAGCTCAGTAACACCGGGGAGCTGTTTTTT.

The chain's CDR3 is CSATSPGTGAYNEQFF. CDR3 nucleotides: TGCAGTGCTACCTCTCCCGGGACAGGGGCCTACAATGAGCAGTTCTTC. The rearrangement joins TRBV20-1 to TRBJ2-1, with TRBD1 identical over 10 bases. The CDR3 contains 16 residues. Germline loops: CDR1 DFQATT, CDR2 SNEGSKA (reference sequence). The trim removed 4 bases at V and 2 bases at J, leaving 8 bases unmatched.

This clonotype was seen many times. In DNA, the CDR3 is TGTGCCAGCAGCGTAGGAGGGACAGCCTACGAGCAGTACTTC. This codes for CASSVGGTAYEQYF. The V and J genes are TRBV9 and TRBJ2-7, with 7 bases identical to TRBD1. Germline V lookup: CDR1 SGDLS, CDR2 YYNGEE. V gave up 0 bases and J gave up 2 bases; unmatched junction bases: 2. This CDR3 has 14 residues.

The V gene is TRBV20-1, the J gene TRBJ2-1; the D gene is possibly TRBD2 (6 bases). V shed 5 bases and J shed 0 bases, with 14 bases lying between them. The CDR3 runs to 15 residues. CDR1 is DFQATT and CDR2 is SNEGSKA in the germline V gene (reference sequence). CDR3 amino acids: CSAPRGLSSYNEQFF. CDR3 DNA: TGCAGTGCTCCACGGGGGTTGAGCTCCTACAATGAGCAGTTCTTC.

This sequence joins TRBV10-3 and TRBJ2-1; 9 bases fit TRBD2. The CDR3 runs 15 residues. From germline, CDR1 is ENHRY and CDR2 SYGVKD. The ends lost 4 bases at V and 5 bases at J; junction bases unmatched: 6. CDR3 in amino acids: CAISVEPSGNNEQFF. The DNA for the CDR3 is TGTGCCATCAGTGTTGAGCCTAGCGGGAACAATGAGCAGTTCTTC.

The sample holds many counts of this clonotype. The chain combines TRBV4-2 with TRBJ2-1, with D possibly being TRBD2 (5 bases). CDR1 is LGHNA and CDR2 is YNFKEQ in the germline V gene. Deletions cut 1 base from V and 8 bases from J, with 12 bases between. The CDR3 has 14 residues. CDR3 coding DNA: TGTGCCAGCAGCCAAGCCTTCACTAGTGATGAGCAGTTCTTC. Amino acids: CASSQAFTSDEQFF.

V is TRBV3-1 and J is TRBJ1-4, with D perhaps matching TRBD1 (6 bases). Deletions cut 3 bases from V and 10 bases from J, with 15 bases between. The CDR3 is 14 residues long. Germline values: CDR1 LGHDT, CDR2 YNNKEL (reference sequence). CDR3 amino acids: CASSHRDTWGKLFF. In DNA form, the CDR3 reads TGTGCCAGCAGCCACCGGGACACCTGGGGAAAACTGTTTTTT.

This clonotype was recorded at least ten times. The chain uses TRBV12-3 or TRBV12-4 and TRBJ1-3, with 8 bases matching TRBD1. The CDR3 covers 14 residues. V lost 6 bases and J lost 3; bases outside the gene matches: 4. Here the CDR3 DNA reads TGTGCCAGCAGACCCACAGGGGGTGGAAACACCATATATTTT. It is translated as CASRPTGGGNTIYF.

This clonotype was seen more than once but under ten times. The chain recombines TRBV13 with TRBJ2-2, with unresolved D. The germline V gene has CDR1 PRHDT and CDR2 FYEKMQ (reference sequence). The CDR3 runs 13 residues. V dropped 6 bases and J dropped 4 bases, with 9 bases sitting between them. The CDR3 nucleotides read TGTGCCAGCAGGTTTAGCTTCACCGGGGAGCTGTTTTTT. This gives the protein CASRFSFTGELFF. Looking up the rest from reference TRBV13 and TRBJ2-2 gives the full variable domain: AAGVIQSPRHLIKEKRETATLKCYPIPRHDTVYWYQQGPGQDPQFLISFYEKMQSDKGSIPDRFSAQQFSDYHSELNMSSLELGDSALYFCASRFSFTGELFFGEGSRLTVL.

V is TRBV6-1 and J is TRBJ2-6; D is uncertain. Deletions cut 6 bases from V and 4 bases from J, with 7 bases between. The CDR3 length is 13 residues. Germline V gene lookup returns CDR1 MNHNS and CDR2 SASEGT. CDR3 sequence: CASRSLGANVLTF. The CDR3 region has the DNA TGTGCCAGCAGGAGTCTCGGGGCCAACGTCCTGACTTTC.

This clonotype was seen many times. The chain uses TRBV28 and TRBJ2-1, with TRBD2 matching over 7 bases. J was trimmed by 4 bases and V by 4 bases; bases with no gene match: 4. The CDR3 totals 14 residues. Germline CDR1 is MDHEN and CDR2 is SYDVKM. The CDR3 spells CASSYLAAYNEQFF. The CDR3 coding sequence is TGTGCCAGCAGTTATCTAGCGGCGTACAATGAGCAGTTCTTC.

In this sample, this clonotype turned up a few times. The V and J genes are TRBV20-1 and TRBJ2-1; D is unclear. Germline V CDR1 and CDR2: DFQATT, SNEGSKA (reference sequence). V lost 0 bases and J lost 7, with 7 bases in between. This CDR3 has 12 amino acids. CDR3 DNA sequence: TGCAGTGCTAGAGAAGACCCAAATGAGCAGTTCTTC. Translated: CSAREDPNEQFF.